These 10 T cell receptor beta chains originate from one sample sequenced in a study of cytomegalovirus exposure and HLA in healthy donors. PCR involved 60 Vbeta and 13 Jbeta primers. Data came from immunoSEQ multiplex PCR; TCRdb stores just in-frame clones and leaves some out. The profile shows approximately 190,000 clones, around 88% of them singletons. Sequenced input: PBMCs. These receptors came from a man in his forties in good health and CMV-seropositive.

This chain joins TRBV5-8 and TRBJ2-2; 8 nucleotides line up with TRBD2. This CDR3 comprises 16 residues. Germline V lookup: CDR1 SGHTS, CDR2 YDEGEE. The J segment lost 6 bases and the V segment lost 5 bases, leaving 12 bases of the junction unmatched. This CDR3 is CASSFYSGSLAGELFF. In DNA form, the CDR3 reads TGTGCCAGCAGTTTTTACAGCGGGAGTTTGGCCGGGGAGCTGTTTTTT.

The rearrangement links TRBV21-1 to TRBJ1-5. TRBV21-1 is shown as a pseudogene. This CDR3 is built from 18 residues. CDR3 bases: TGTGCCAGCAGCAGCTACAGGGAGGGTTGCCCCCGAGGACAGCCCCAGCATTTT. This sequence encodes CASSSYREGCPRGQPQHF.

The chain carries TRBV4-2 and TRBJ1-1; no clear D. Trimming shortened V by 1 base and J by 8 bases, and 11 bases separated the two germline ends. The length of the CDR3 is 13 residues. The germline V gene has CDR1 LGHNA and CDR2 YNFKEQ. The CDR3 bases are TGTGCCAGCAGCCAAGTCGTTGGCACCGAAGCTTTCTTT. Translating it yields CASSQVVGTEAFF.

The chain couples TRBV7-2 to TRBJ2-7, with D perhaps matching TRBD1 (6 bases). Germline values: CDR1 SGHTA, CDR2 FQGNSA. The CDR3 loop spans 14 amino acids. Trimming took off 3 bases at V and 5 bases at J, with 14 bases between the two ends. The CDR3 loop reads CASSLDRVTHEQYF. The CDR3 DNA reads TGTGCCAGCAGCTTGGACAGAGTTACCCACGAGCAGTACTTC.

V gene TRBV10-3 combines with J gene TRBJ2-7; possible D gene TRBD1, 6 bases. Germline V lookup: CDR1 ENHRY, CDR2 SYGVKD. The CDR3 is 15 amino acids. Deletions cut 2 bases from V and 2 bases from J, with 13 bases between. CDR3 region: CAISEPGQLPYEQYF. The CDR3 coding sequence is TGTGCCATCAGTGAGCCAGGACAGTTACCCTACGAGCAGTACTTC.

The rearrangement uses TRBV11-2 and TRBJ2-2; D might be TRBD1 (6 bases). Germline values: CDR1 SGHAT, CDR2 FQNNGV. The germline V and J ends were trimmed by 3 bases and 5 bases, with 13 bases remaining between them. This CDR3 has 15 residues. CDR3 DNA: TGTGCCAGCAGCTTTTGGGGGCGAGGAACCGGGGAGCTGTTTTTT. As protein: CASSFWGRGTGELFF.

This clone has only one observation. This chain uses TRBV6-1 with TRBJ1-2; TRBD1 matches 7 bases. Per the germline V gene, CDR1 is MNHNS and CDR2 is SASEGT. There are 15 residues in the CDR3. Trimming at V came to 6 bases and at J to 0 bases, leaving 7 bases not matched to a gene. This CDR3 is CASSRQGTSNYGYTF. CDR3 nucleotides: TGTGCCAGCAGCAGACAGGGCACCTCTAACTATGGCTACACCTTC.

The chain couples TRBV7-9 to TRBJ2-7; no reliable D call. CDR1 and CDR2 from the germline V gene are SEHNR and FQNEAQ (reference sequence). Trimming cost V 0 bases and J 0 bases, with 12 bases left between them. The CDR3 consists of 16 residues. CDR3 loop: CASSLAVPPSSYEQYF. The CDR3 DNA reads as TGTGCCAGCAGCTTAGCGGTACCTCCGAGCTCCTACGAGCAGTACTTC.

The V call is TRBV6-5, the J call TRBJ1-2, with D perhaps TRBD1 (6 bases). The germline CDR1 and CDR2 sequences are MNHEY and SVGAGI. The V and J ends lost 2 bases and 2 bases respectively, with 9 bases between them. The CDR3 runs to 14 residues. CDR3 DNA sequence: TGTGCCAGCAGTTACGGGGGCCGAAACTATGGCTACACCTTC. Its translation: CASSYGGRNYGYTF.

The chain joins TRBV28 to TRBJ1-1; D unclear. The CDR3 contains 14 residues. V gave up 4 bases and J gave up 7 bases, with 16 bases separating them. Germline CDR1 is MDHEN and CDR2 is SYDVKM. The CDR3 reads CASSYLIREVEAFF. CDR3 coding DNA: TGTGCCAGCAGTTACCTAATACGGGAGGTTGAAGCTTTCTTT. The complete variable domain, with remaining parts taken from reference TRBV28 and TRBJ1-1, reads DVKVTQSSRYLVKRTGEKVFLECVQDMDHENMFWYRQDPGLGLRLIYFSYDVKMKEKGDIPEGYSVSREKKERFSLILESASTNQTSMYLCASSYLIREVEAFFGQGTRLTVV.